These T cell receptor beta chains were read from a single sample in a study of blood T cell repertoires in COVID-19. Profiling relied on immunoSEQ multiplex PCR, and the TCRdb table lists in-frame clones only, not all of them. The sample includes 410,000 or so clones, 70% to 90% of them seen just once. The specimen was peripheral blood. Receptors were obtained from a woman under 40 with active or convalescent COVID-19. Each CDR3 is given with its conserved first and last residue. D genes are given only for firm matches. Clone size appears in some rows only: once, few, many, or a class for an expanded clone.

J	size	V	D	CDR3	DNA
TRBJ2-7	NA	TRBV27	NA	CASSLSRGSSYEQYF	TGTGCCAGCAGTTTATCGCGCGGAAGCTCCTACGAGCAGTACTTC
TRBJ2-1	NA	TRBV11-2	NA	CASKERYSYNEQFF	TGTGCCAGTAAGGAGAGATACTCCTACAATGAGCAGTTCTTC
TRBJ2-7	NA	TRBV2	TRBD2	CASSFWTSGRPAKGEQYF	TGTGCCAGCAGTTTTTGGACTAGCGGGAGACCGGCAAAGGGCGAGCAGTACTTC
TRBJ2-1	NA	TRBV18	TRBD1	CASSPGTGFNEQFF	TGTGCCAGCTCACCCGGGACAGGGTTCAATGAGCAGTTCTTC
TRBJ1-1	NA	TRBV7-9	NA	CASSSPDAVGTEAFF	TGTGCCAGCAGCTCACCAGATGCCGTCGGGACTGAAGCTTTCTTT
TRBJ2-3	NA	TRBV7-2	TRBD2	CASSLAGFAGGLQATQYF	TGTGCCAGCAGCTTAGCGGGTTTCGCGGGGGGGCTGCAGGCTACGCAGTATTTT
TRBJ1-3	NA	TRBV19	NA	CASQIAWASGNTIYF	TGTGCCAGTCAGATTGCCTGGGCCTCTGGAAACACCATATATTTT
TRBJ1-5	NA	TRBV6-5	NA	CASSYSRQANQPQHF	TGTGCCAGCAGTTACTCGAGACAGGCTAATCAGCCCCAGCATTTT
TRBJ1-6	NA	TRBV3-1/TRBV3-2	NA	CASSQQGNSPLHF	TGTGCCAGCAGCCAGCAGGGGAACTCACCCCTCCACTTT
TRBJ1-2	NA	TRBV6-5	NA	CASSPTASGYGYTF	TGTGCCAGCAGCCCGACAGCGAGCGGGTATGGCTACACCTTC
TRBJ2-1	NA	TRBV5-1	TRBD2	CASSLDVSGRSNEQFF	TGCGCCAGCAGCTTGGACGTGAGCGGGAGGTCCAATGAGCAGTTCTTC
TRBJ1-1	NA	TRBV19	TRBD1	CASSPRTGRTEAFF	TGTGCCAGTAGCCCCCGGACAGGGCGGACTGAAGCTTTCTTT
TRBJ2-7	NA	TRBV27	TRBD1	CASRVMGTEAYEQYF	TGTGCCAGCAGGGTTATGGGGACAGAAGCCTACGAGCAGTACTTC
TRBJ2-5	NA	TRBV4-2	TRBD2	CASSHGTSGGAVETQYF	TGTGCCAGCAGCCACGGGACTAGCGGGGGGGCTGTTGAGACCCAGTACTTC
TRBJ2-5	NA	TRBV11-2	TRBD2	CASSTRTSGGSETQYF	TGTGCCAGCAGCACTCGGACTAGCGGGGGTAGTGAGACCCAGTACTTC
TRBJ1-1	NA	TRBV6-5	NA	CASNSMGVNTEAFF	TGTGCCAGCAATTCCATGGGAGTGAACACTGAAGCTTTCTTT
TRBJ1-5	NA	TRBV5-1	TRBD1	CASSPTGGNQPQHF	TGCGCCAGCAGCCCGACAGGGGGCAATCAGCCCCAGCATTTT
TRBJ1-4	NA	TRBV29-1	TRBD1	CSVFGTDNEKLFF	TGCAGCGTTTTTGGGACAGATAATGAAAAACTGTTTTTT
TRBJ1-1	NA	TRBV6-5	NA	CASSYSEGPTEAFF	TGTGCCAGCAGTTACTCGGAGGGGCCCACTGAAGCTTTCTTT
TRBJ2-3	once	TRBV5-1	TRBD1	CASGPGGVGDTQYF	TGCGCCAGCGGACCAGGGGGCGTCGGAGATACGCAGTATTTT
TRBJ1-2	once	TRBV5-1	TRBD1	CASSSGQGYGYTF	TGCGCCAGCAGCTCTGGACAGGGCTATGGCTACACCTTC
TRBJ2-7	NA	TRBV4-2	TRBD2	CASSQPGLAGGPDEQYF	TGTGCCAGCAGCCAACCGGGGCTAGCGGGAGGGCCAGACGAGCAGTACTTC
TRBJ2-3	NA	TRBV5-1	TRBD2	CASSLRASGASTDTQYF	TGCGCCAGCAGCTTGAGGGCTAGCGGGGCCAGCACAGATACGCAGTATTTT
TRBJ2-3	NA	TRBV25-1	NA	CASSANTDTQYF	TGTGCCAGCAGTGCCAACACAGATACGCAGTATTTT
TRBJ2-2	NA	TRBV11-3	NA	CASSFRGAGAGELFF	TGTGCCAGCAGCTTCCGTGGTGCAGGTGCCGGGGAGCTGTTTTTT
TRBJ1-1	few	TRBV18	TRBD1	CASNRGSGDTEAFF	TGTGCCAGCAACAGGGGCTCGGGCGACACTGAAGCTTTCTTT
TRBJ2-7	NA	TRBV25-1	NA	CASTGSAYEQYF	TGTGCCAGCACCGGGTCTGCCTACGAGCAGTACTTC
TRBJ1-1	NA	TRBV6-1	NA	CASSEGIGRGVKNTEAFF	TGTGCCAGCAGTGAGGGCATTGGTCGGGGGGTAAAGAACACTGAAGCTTTCTTT
TRBJ2-1	NA	TRBV5-4	TRBD1	CASSRTGPEQFF	TGTGCCAGCAGCCGGACAGGACCTGAGCAGTTCTTC
TRBJ2-7	NA	TRBV19	TRBD2	CASSRGRGTYEQYF	TGTGCCAGTAGTCGGGGGAGGGGAACCTACGAGCAGTACTTC
TRBJ1-2	NA	TRBV7-6	TRBD1	CASSPQTGGNYGYTF	TGTGCCAGCAGCCCACAGACAGGGGGCAACTATGGCTACACCTTC
TRBJ1-2	NA	TRBV4-1	NA	CASSQDGASSFYGYTF	TGCGCCAGCAGCCAAGATGGAGCCAGTTCCTTCTATGGCTACACCTTC
TRBJ1-2	NA	TRBV6-4	NA	CASSDGAGIGGYTF	TGTGCCAGCAGTGACGGGGCAGGGATCGGTGGCTACACCTTC
TRBJ1-4	once	TRBV2	NA	CASSATASGVNNEKLFF	TGTGCCAGCAGTGCGACTGCCTCGGGGGTCAACAATGAAAAACTGTTTTTT
TRBJ2-3	NA	TRBV3-1/TRBV3-2	TRBD2	CASSHTSGGTDTQYF	TGTGCCAGCAGCCACACTAGCGGGGGCACAGATACGCAGTATTTT
TRBJ2-4	NA	TRBV21-1	NA	CASIIAGGQNIQYF	TGTGCCAGCATTATAGCGGGGGGTCAAAACATTCAGTACTTC
TRBJ2-4	NA	TRBV3-1/TRBV3-2	TRBD1	CASSQLQGARKNIQYF	TGTGCCAGCAGCCAATTACAGGGGGCGCGGAAAAACATTCAGTACTTC
TRBJ2-2	NA	TRBV19	NA	CASRKVGVDGELFF	TGTGCCAGTAGGAAAGTGGGAGTGGACGGGGAGCTGTTTTTT
TRBJ1-1	once	TRBV2	NA	CASSTGLGEAFF	TGTGCCAGCAGTACAGGGCTTGGTGAAGCTTTCTTT
TRBJ2-2	once	TRBV21-1	NA	CASSLSGEKGGELFF	TGTGCCAGCAGCCTATCCGGGGAAAAGGGCGGGGAGCTGTTTTTT
TRBJ1-1	NA	TRBV4-1	NA	CASSQGGQIEAFF	TGCGCCAGCAGCCAAGGCGGGCAGATTGAAGCTTTCTTT
TRBJ2-7	NA	TRBV19	NA	CASSLAVTYEQYF	TGTGCCAGTAGTCTGGCCGTAACCTACGAGCAGTACTTC
TRBJ1-4	NA	TRBV18	TRBD1	CASSPDRGEKLFF	TGTGCCAGCTCACCGGACAGGGGTGAAAAACTGTTTTTT
TRBJ1-2	NA	TRBV29-1	NA	CSVEAESNYGYTF	TGCAGCGTTGAGGCGGAATCTAACTATGGCTACACCTTC
TRBJ2-5	NA	TRBV19	NA	CASSMSLGETQYF	TGTGCCAGTAGTATGAGCCTCGGGGAGACCCAGTACTTC
TRBJ2-3	NA	TRBV18	TRBD1	CASSPTLQDRGTDTQYF	TGTGCCAGCTCACCGACCCTTCAGGACAGGGGGACAGATACGCAGTATTTT
TRBJ2-3	NA	TRBV3-1/TRBV3-2	TRBD2	CASSQSYWGREEDTQYF	TGTGCCAGCAGCCAATCGTACTGGGGGCGGGAGGAAGATACGCAGTATTTT
TRBJ1-5	few	TRBV9	TRBD1	CASSVGTVNQPQHF	TGTGCCAGCAGCGTTGGGACAGTTAATCAGCCCCAGCATTTT
TRBJ2-1	NA	TRBV5-1	TRBD1	CASSLDGQEYNEQFF	TGCGCCAGCAGCTTGGATGGACAGGAGTACAATGAGCAGTTCTTC
TRBJ1-5	NA	TRBV18	TRBD1	CASSPPNRGRQPQHF	TGTGCCAGCTCACCACCTAACAGGGGGCGGCAGCCCCAGCATTTT
TRBJ1-5	NA	TRBV6-6	TRBD1	CASRTGQGDNQPQHF	TGTGCCAGCAGAACCGGACAGGGGGACAATCAGCCCCAGCATTTT